The 29 T cell receptor beta chains given below trace back to one sample, sequenced in a study of CD8 T cells in Susac syndrome (dated by TCRdb to between 2017 and 2020). Libraries were made using the immunoSEQ multiplex PCR assay. RNA was extracted using the RNeasy kit, and roughly 0.45 to 1 microgram was reverse transcribed with random hexamers. TCRdb passed the public sequencing reads through fastp at Q25 and MiXCR, retaining productive beta sequences. Rows are combined by CDR3 protein, so each entry shows the most common genes and DNA. This sample is represented by about 130,000 distinct CDR3 sequences; roughly 95% of them were singletons. The ten largest account for more than 0.1% of the sample. The sample comprised CD4+ T cells from PBMCs. Receptors were obtained from a human donor in good health.

This chain joins TRBV14 and TRBJ2-7, with D perhaps TRBD1 (6 bases). Trimming cost V 1 base and J 3 bases, with 10 bases left between them. The CDR3 has 14 residues. Germline values: CDR1 SGHDN, CDR2 FVKESK. The CDR3 here is CASSQGGHFYEQYF. In nucleotides, the CDR3 is TGTGCCAGCAGCCAAGGGGGACACTTCTACGAGCAGTACTTC.

The V call is TRBV19, the J call TRBJ1-5, with 7 bases fitting TRBD1. With 7 bases clipped from V and 7 bases from J, the junction kept 13 bases outside the gene matches. Germline V gene lookup returns CDR1 LNHDA and CDR2 SQIVND (reference sequence). The length of the CDR3 is 15 residues. DNA of the CDR3: TGTGCCAGTACCGACTCCGGAGGGGGCGGGCAGCCCCAGCATTTT. This translates into CASTDSGGGGQPQHF. Variable domain in full (rest from reference TRBV19 and TRBJ1-5): DGGITQSPKYLFRKEGQNVTLSCEQNLNHDAMYWYRQDPGQGLRLIYYSQIVNDFQKGDIAEGYSVSREKKESFPLTVTSAQKNPTAFYLCASTDSGGGGQPQHFGDGTRLSIL.

This clonotype has more than one count but fewer than ten. V is TRBV7-9 and J is TRBJ2-7; D is uncertain. The ends were cut back, 2 bases at V and 4 bases at J, with 6 bases in the middle. Germline CDR1 is SEHNR and CDR2 is FQNEAQ (reference sequence). This CDR3 comprises 12 residues. CDR3 sequence: CASSLRPYEQYF. CDR3 nucleotide sequence: TGTGCCAGCAGCTTAAGACCTTACGAGCAGTACTTC.

The chain links TRBV29-1 to TRBJ1-5; 7 bases are a match to TRBD1. Unmatched junction bases numbered 6, after V lost 7 bases and J lost 0 bases. The germline CDR1 and CDR2 sequences are SQVTM and ANQGSEA. The CDR3 contains 14 residues. The CDR3 loop is CSARTGTSNQPQHF. The DNA for the CDR3 is TGCAGCGCCCGGACAGGAACTAGCAATCAGCCCCAGCATTTT.

V gene TRBV12-3 or TRBV12-4 combines with J gene TRBJ2-7; 7 nucleotides line up with TRBD2. This CDR3 is 14 amino acids long. The junction had 11 bases not matched to a gene; V was cut back by 5 bases and J by 7 bases. The CDR3 nucleotides read TGTGCCAGCAGTCTTTTGGCGGGAGCCATTGAGCAGTACTTC. As protein: CASSLLAGAIEQYF.

This clonotype was detected a few times. The chain carries TRBV4-1 and TRBJ2-1, with TRBD2 matching over 7 bases. The CDR3 extends over 15 amino acids. Trimming at V came to 0 bases and at J to 7 bases, leaving 6 bases not matched to a gene. The V gene's germline CDR1 is MGHRA and CDR2 YSYEKL. The CDR3 is CASSQEAGRINEQFF. CDR3 nucleotide sequence: TGCGCCAGCAGCCAAGAAGCGGGAAGGATTAATGAGCAGTTCTTC.

The CDR3 loop reads CASSVTSGRLHEQYF. For the CDR3, the DNA is TGTGCCAGCAGCGTAACTAGCGGGAGGCTCCACGAGCAGTACTTC. This chain joins TRBV11-2 and TRBJ2-7; 12 bases agree with TRBD2. The germline V gene encodes CDR1 SGHAT and CDR2 FQNNGV. The CDR3 covers 15 residues. V was clipped by 5 bases and J by 5 bases; unmatched bases: 7.

The CDR3 sequence is CASSSGQGYFYEQYF. DNA of the CDR3: TGCGCCAGCAGCTCGGGACAGGGGTACTTCTACGAGCAGTACTTC. The chain employs TRBV5-1 and TRBJ2-7; TRBD1 matches 10 bases. Germline CDR1 reads SGHRS; CDR2 reads YFSETQ. CDR3 size: 15 residues. V shed 3 bases, J shed 3 bases, and the junction held 6 bases outside the gene matches.

V and J are TRBV5-1 and TRBJ2-5; D may be TRBD2 (6 bases). Trimming left V 4 bases short and J 5 bases short, with 12 bases between. Germline lookup yields CDR1 SGHRS and CDR2 YFSETQ. This CDR3 comprises 13 residues. For the CDR3, the DNA is TGCGCCAGCAGCAGGCGGGACGAGGAGACCCAGTACTTC. Residues: CASSRRDEETQYF.

This clonotype is a singleton in its sample. This chain links TRBV7-2 with TRBJ2-7; a weak D match, TRBD1 (6 bases). V was pared by 4 bases and J by 2 bases, with 15 bases between. Germline lookup yields CDR1 SGHTA and CDR2 FQGNSA. The CDR3 loop spans 15 amino acids. The CDR3 sequence is CASSYGTSLTYEQYF. In nucleotides, the CDR3 is TGTGCCAGCAGCTACGGGACAAGCCTAACCTACGAGCAGTACTTC.

The CDR3: CATSPKITGGSTDTQYF. The DNA of the CDR3 is TGTGCCACCAGCCCGAAAATCACGGGAGGGAGCACAGATACGCAGTATTTT. The chain recombines TRBV15 with TRBJ2-3, with 8 bases identical to TRBD2. V gave up 5 bases and J gave up 0 bases; unmatched junction bases: 10. Per the germline V gene, CDR1 is LNHNV and CDR2 is YYDKDF (reference sequence). This CDR3 has 17 residues.

The chain uses TRBV7-9 and TRBJ2-7; TRBD1 matches at 9 bases. This CDR3 comprises 14 residues. The germline V gene has CDR1 SEHNR and CDR2 FQNEAQ (reference sequence). V lost 1 base to trimming and J lost 12 bases; unmatched junction nucleotides: 10. The CDR3 DNA reads as TGTGCCAGCAGCTTAGGTGACAGGGGGTCCCGAGCGTACTTC. As protein: CASSLGDRGSRAYF.

The chain uses TRBV28 and TRBJ1-4, with D unresolved. CDR1 and CDR2 (germline): MDHEN, SYDVKM. This CDR3 is 13 amino acids long. The ends were cut back, 3 bases at V and 6 bases at J, with 8 bases in the middle. In DNA form, the CDR3 reads TGTGCCAGCAGTTTTCTGGGCGATGAAAAACTGTTTTTT. Amino acids: CASSFLGDEKLFF.

J is TRBJ2-2 and V is TRBV20-1, with D unresolved. The CDR3 runs to 13 residues. The V and J ends lost 3 bases and 1 base respectively, with 6 bases between them. Per the germline V gene, CDR1 is DFQATT and CDR2 is SNEGSKA (reference sequence). CDR3 coding DNA: TGCAGTGCTAGTTTGGGGAACACCGGGGAGCTGTTTTTT. This encodes CSASLGNTGELFF.

V and J are TRBV11-2 and TRBJ2-1; D uncertain. The germline V gene has CDR1 SGHAT and CDR2 FQNNGV. The CDR3 has 13 amino acids. The V gene lost 0 bases and the J gene lost 7 bases, with 7 bases spanning the gap. CDR3 bases: TGTGCCAGCAGCTTAGAGGGTCCGAATGAGCAGTTCTTC. It is translated as CASSLEGPNEQFF.

The J gene is TRBJ2-7, the V gene TRBV7-2, with unresolved D. This CDR3 region has 14 residues. Trimming left V 3 bases short and J 2 bases short, with 11 bases between. CDR1 is SGHTA, CDR2 FQGNSA, per germline. DNA of the CDR3: TGTGCCAGCAGCTTGGAGACCGCAACCTACGAGCAGTACTTC. This codes for CASSLETATYEQYF.

The chain couples TRBV9 to TRBJ1-2, with D unresolved. The CDR3 is 12 residues long. Trimming pared 3 bases from V and 8 bases from J, leaving 11 bases between. Germline values: CDR1 SGDLS, CDR2 YYNGEE. This CDR3 is CASSAPAGGYTF. For the CDR3, the DNA is TGTGCCAGCAGCGCCCCGGCTGGCGGCTACACCTTC.

For the CDR3, the DNA is TGTGCCAGCAGTTTCGGACGGGATTCCTACGAGCAGTACTTC. Its translation is CASSFGRDSYEQYF. V gene TRBV6-5 combines with J gene TRBJ2-7, with a weak D call TRBD2 (5 bases). V was cut by 4 bases and J by 1 base, with 11 bases left in between. This CDR3 is 14 amino acids long. Germline values: CDR1 MNHEY, CDR2 SVGAGI.

V is TRBV6-6 and J is TRBJ2-1, with 7 bases matching TRBD1. This CDR3 contains 13 residues. J lost 12 bases, V lost 0 bases, and 5 bases had no gene match. Germline assignment: CDR1 MNHNY and CDR2 SVGAGI (reference sequence). The CDR3 DNA sequence: TGTGCCAGCAGTTACTCAGAACAGGGGACGCAGTTCTTC. Protein sequence: CASSYSEQGTQFF.

The J gene is TRBJ1-1, the V gene TRBV7-9; D remains unclear. Germline CDR1 is SEHNR and CDR2 is FQNEAQ (reference sequence). CDR3 length: 15 amino acids. V was clipped by 5 bases and J by 1 base, with 14 bases between them. The CDR3, as DNA: TGTGCCAGCAGCCAGCGAGCCCCGTGGAACACTGAAGCTTTCTTT. Translation gives CASSQRAPWNTEAFF.

This chain connects TRBV5-1 to TRBJ2-1; the D gene is possibly TRBD2 (5 bases). The V gene's germline CDR1 is SGHRS and CDR2 YFSETQ. The CDR3 length is 14 residues. V was clipped by 7 bases and J by 5 bases, with 16 bases between them. The CDR3 DNA is TGCGCCAGCTTAGGGCTAGCCCCGAACAATGAGCAGTTCTTC. Encoded protein: CASLGLAPNNEQFF.

The chain combines TRBV7-2 with TRBJ2-3; D not resolved. CDR1 is SGHTA and CDR2 is FQGNSA in the germline V gene. Trimming cost V 3 bases and J 2 bases, with 6 bases left between them. The CDR3 runs to 13 residues. DNA of the CDR3: TGTGCCAGCAGCTTCGCCCACACAGATACGCAGTATTTT. This sequence encodes CASSFAHTDTQYF.

The chain recombines TRBV7-2 with TRBJ2-1; 11 positions match TRBD2. Germline CDR1 is SGHTA and CDR2 is FQGNSA. J gave up 0 bases and V 5 bases, and 12 bases lay outside the gene matches. This CDR3 contains 19 residues. The CDR3 here is CASSKGGTSGGASYNEQFF. CDR3 nucleotides: TGTGCCAGCAGCAAGGGGGGGACTAGCGGAGGCGCCTCCTACAATGAGCAGTTCTTC.

This rearrangement joins TRBV3-1 to TRBJ2-1, with 11 nucleotides matching TRBD2. This CDR3 is built from 18 residues. Losses at the gene ends were 1 base for V and 4 bases for J; bases not matched to a gene: 9. Per germline, CDR1 LGHDT and CDR2 YNNKEL (reference sequence). DNA for the CDR3: TGTGCCAGCAGCCAAGCCCGAAAGGGACTAGCGGTGTACAATGAGCAGTTCTTC. Translating it yields CASSQARKGLAVYNEQFF.

V is TRBV7-2 and J is TRBJ2-4; no firm D call. Germline CDR1 SGHTA, CDR2 FQGNSA. The CDR3 sequence is 16 residues long. V dropped 5 bases and J dropped 0 bases, with 14 bases sitting between them. The CDR3 protein is CASSPSFVLAKNIQYF. The CDR3 DNA reads as TGTGCCAGCAGCCCGAGCTTTGTACTAGCCAAAAACATTCAGTACTTC.

J is TRBJ1-2 and V is TRBV9; possible D gene TRBD1, 5 bases. The CDR3 consists of 15 residues. The germline V gene encodes CDR1 SGDLS and CDR2 YYNGEE. The V and J ends lost 4 bases and 0 bases respectively, with 13 bases between them. CDR3 sequence: CASSRTAGSNYGYTF. The CDR3 DNA follows: TGTGCCAGCAGCCGAACTGCAGGGTCTAACTATGGCTACACCTTC.

The V and J genes are TRBV4-1 and TRBJ2-7; a weak D match, TRBD2 (6 bases). Trimming removed 1 base at V and 3 bases at J, with 22 bases between. The CDR3 covers 18 residues. Germline values: CDR1 MGHRA, CDR2 YSYEKL. CDR3 sequence: CASSQGYGSSAGDYEQYF. DNA for the CDR3: TGCGCCAGCAGCCAAGGTTACGGTTCATCAGCGGGCGACTACGAGCAGTACTTC.

This clonotype was counted once. The chain carries TRBV3-1 and TRBJ1-2; D not certain. The CDR3 covers 12 residues. V was clipped by 3 bases and J by 1 base, with 3 bases between them. The germline V gene encodes CDR1 LGHDT and CDR2 YNNKEL (reference sequence). The CDR3 loop is CASSQINYGYTF. The CDR3 bases are TGTGCCAGCAGCCAGATTAACTATGGCTACACCTTC.

This chain joins TRBV19 and TRBJ2-1, with 10 bases aligning to TRBD1. Germline V gene sequence: CDR1 LNHDA, CDR2 SQIVND (reference sequence). V lost 7 bases, J lost 4 bases, and 7 bases stayed unmatched. The CDR3 totals 15 residues. This CDR3 is CASNHGTGAYNEQFF. The CDR3 DNA follows: TGTGCCAGTAACCATGGGACAGGGGCTTACAATGAGCAGTTCTTC.